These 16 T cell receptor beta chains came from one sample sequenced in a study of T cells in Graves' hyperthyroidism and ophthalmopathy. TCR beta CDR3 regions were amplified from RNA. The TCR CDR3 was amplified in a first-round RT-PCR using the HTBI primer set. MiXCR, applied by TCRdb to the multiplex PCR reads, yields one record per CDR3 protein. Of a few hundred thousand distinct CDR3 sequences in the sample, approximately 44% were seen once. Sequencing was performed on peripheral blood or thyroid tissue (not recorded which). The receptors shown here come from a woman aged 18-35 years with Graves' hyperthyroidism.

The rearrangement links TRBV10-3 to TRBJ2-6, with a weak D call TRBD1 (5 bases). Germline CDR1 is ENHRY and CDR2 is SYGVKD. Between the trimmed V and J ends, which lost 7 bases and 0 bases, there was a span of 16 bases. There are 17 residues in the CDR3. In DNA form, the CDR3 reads TGTGCCATCAAAGGGCAGGGTTGGAGCTCTGGGGCCAACGTCCTGACTTTC. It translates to CAIKGQGWSSGANVLTF.

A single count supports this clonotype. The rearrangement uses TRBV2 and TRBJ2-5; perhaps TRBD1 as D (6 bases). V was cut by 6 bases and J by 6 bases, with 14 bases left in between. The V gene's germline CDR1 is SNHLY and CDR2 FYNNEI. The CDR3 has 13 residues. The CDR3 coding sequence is TGTGCCAGCAGGTCTCAAGGGGGAAAGACCCAGTACTTC. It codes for CASRSQGGKTQYF. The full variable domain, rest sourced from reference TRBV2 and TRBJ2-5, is EPEVTQTPSHQVTQMGQEVILRCVPISNHLYFYWYRQILGQKVEFLVSFYNNEISEKSEIFDDQFSVERPDGSNFTLKIRSTKLEDSAMYFCASRSQGGKTQYFGPGTRLLVL.

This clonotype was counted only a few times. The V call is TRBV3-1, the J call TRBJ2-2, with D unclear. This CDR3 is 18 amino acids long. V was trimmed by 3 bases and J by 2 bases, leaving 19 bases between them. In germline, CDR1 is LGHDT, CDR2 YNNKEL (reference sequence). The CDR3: CASSQANFLGGNTGELFF. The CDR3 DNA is TGTGCCAGCAGCCAGGCCAACTTCCTAGGTGGTAACACCGGGGAGCTGTTTTTT.

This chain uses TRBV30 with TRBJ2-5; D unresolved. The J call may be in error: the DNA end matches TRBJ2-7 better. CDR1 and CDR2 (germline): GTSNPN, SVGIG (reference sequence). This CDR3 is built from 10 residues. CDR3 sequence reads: CAWSGHEQYF. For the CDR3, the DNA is TGTGCCTGGAGTGGCCACGAGCAGTACTTC.

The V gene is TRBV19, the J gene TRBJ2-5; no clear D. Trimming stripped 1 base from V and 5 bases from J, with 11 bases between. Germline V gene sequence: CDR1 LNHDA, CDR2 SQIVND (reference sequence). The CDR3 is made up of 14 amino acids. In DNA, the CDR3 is TGTGCCAGTAGTATAGCTAAGGAACATGAGACCCAGTACTTC. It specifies CASSIAKEHETQYF.

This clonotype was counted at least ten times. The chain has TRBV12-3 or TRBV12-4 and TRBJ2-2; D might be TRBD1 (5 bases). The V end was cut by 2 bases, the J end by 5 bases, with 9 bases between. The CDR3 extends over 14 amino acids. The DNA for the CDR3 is TGTGCCAGCAGTTTAATCTCAGGGACCGGGGAGCTGTTTTTT. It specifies CASSLISGTGELFF.

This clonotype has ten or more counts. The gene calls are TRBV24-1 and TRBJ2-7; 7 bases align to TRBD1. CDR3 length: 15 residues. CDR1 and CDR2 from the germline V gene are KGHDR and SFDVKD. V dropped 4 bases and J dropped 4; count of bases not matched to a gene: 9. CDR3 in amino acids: CATSEGDSPWYEQYF. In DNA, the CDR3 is TGTGCCACCAGTGAGGGGGACAGCCCCTGGTACGAGCAGTACTTC.

The CDR3 region has the DNA TGTGCTAGTGGACTGATCACAGATACGCAGTATTTT. Protein: CASGLITDTQYF. The J gene is TRBJ2-3, the V gene TRBV12-5; D unresolved. The CDR3 has 12 residues. V was pared by 6 bases and J by 2 bases, with 6 bases between. Germline V lookup: CDR1 LGHNT, CDR2 FRNRAP.

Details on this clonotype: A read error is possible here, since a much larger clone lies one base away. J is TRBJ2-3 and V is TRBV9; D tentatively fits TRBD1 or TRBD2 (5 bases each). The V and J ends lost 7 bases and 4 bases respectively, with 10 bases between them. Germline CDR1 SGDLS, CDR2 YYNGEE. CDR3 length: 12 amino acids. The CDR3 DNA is TGTGCCAGCGCTCGGGACCCAGATACGCAGTATTTT. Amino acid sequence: CASARDPDTQYF.

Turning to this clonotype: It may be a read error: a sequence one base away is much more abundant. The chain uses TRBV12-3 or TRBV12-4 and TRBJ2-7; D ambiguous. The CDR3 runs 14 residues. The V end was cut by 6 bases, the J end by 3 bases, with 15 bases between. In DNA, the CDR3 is TGTGCCAGCAGATGGTCCGGGTCCTACTACGAGCAGTACTTC. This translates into CASRWSGSYYEQYF.

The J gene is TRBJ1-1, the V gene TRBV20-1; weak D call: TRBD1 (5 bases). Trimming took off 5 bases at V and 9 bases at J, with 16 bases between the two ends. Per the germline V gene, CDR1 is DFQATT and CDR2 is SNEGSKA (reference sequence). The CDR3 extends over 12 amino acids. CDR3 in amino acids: CSAPGTGGKAFF. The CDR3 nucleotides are TGCAGTGCTCCAGGGACGGGGGGTAAAGCTTTCTTT.

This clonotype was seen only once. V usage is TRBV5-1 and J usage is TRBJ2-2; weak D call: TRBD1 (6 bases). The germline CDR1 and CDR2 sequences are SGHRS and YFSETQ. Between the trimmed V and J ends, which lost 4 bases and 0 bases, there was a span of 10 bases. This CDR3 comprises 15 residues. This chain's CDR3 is CASSTQGANTGELFF. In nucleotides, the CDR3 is TGCGCCAGCAGCACACAGGGCGCGAACACCGGGGAGCTGTTTTTT. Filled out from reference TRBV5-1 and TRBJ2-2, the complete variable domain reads KAGVTQTPRYLIKTRGQQVTLSCSPISGHRSVSWYQQTPGQGLQFLFEYFSETQRNKGNFPGRFSGRQFSNSRSEMNVSTLELGDSALYLCASSTQGANTGELFFGEGSRLTVL.

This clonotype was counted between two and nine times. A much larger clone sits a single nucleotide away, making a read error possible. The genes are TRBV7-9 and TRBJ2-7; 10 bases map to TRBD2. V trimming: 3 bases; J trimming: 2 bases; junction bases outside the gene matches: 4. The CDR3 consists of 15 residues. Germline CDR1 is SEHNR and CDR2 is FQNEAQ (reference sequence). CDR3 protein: CASSLESGRAYEQYF. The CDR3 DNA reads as TGTGCCAGCAGCTTGGAGAGCGGGAGGGCCTACGAGCAGTACTTC.

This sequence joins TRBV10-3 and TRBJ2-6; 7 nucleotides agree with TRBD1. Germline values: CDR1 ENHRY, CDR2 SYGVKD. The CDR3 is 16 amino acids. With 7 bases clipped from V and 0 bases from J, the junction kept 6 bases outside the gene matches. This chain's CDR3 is CAITRAGGSGANVLTF. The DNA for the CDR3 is TGTGCCATCACAAGGGCAGGGGGCTCTGGGGCCAACGTCCTGACTTTC.

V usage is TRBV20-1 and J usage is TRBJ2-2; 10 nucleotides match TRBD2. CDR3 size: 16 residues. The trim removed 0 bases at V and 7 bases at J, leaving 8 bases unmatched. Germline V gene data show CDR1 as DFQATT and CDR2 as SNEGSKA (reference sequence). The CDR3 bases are TGCAGTGCTAGAGAACCTAGCGGGAGTAGGATCGGGGAGCTGTTTTTT. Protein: CSAREPSGSRIGELFF.

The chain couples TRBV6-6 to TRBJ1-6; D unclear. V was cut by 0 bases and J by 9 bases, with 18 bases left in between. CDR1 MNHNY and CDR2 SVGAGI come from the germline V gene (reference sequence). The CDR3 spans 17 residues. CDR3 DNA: TGTGCCAGCAGTTACTCGGGGAGGTCGATGAGGCCTTCACCCCTCCACTTT. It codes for CASSYSGRSMRPSPLHF.